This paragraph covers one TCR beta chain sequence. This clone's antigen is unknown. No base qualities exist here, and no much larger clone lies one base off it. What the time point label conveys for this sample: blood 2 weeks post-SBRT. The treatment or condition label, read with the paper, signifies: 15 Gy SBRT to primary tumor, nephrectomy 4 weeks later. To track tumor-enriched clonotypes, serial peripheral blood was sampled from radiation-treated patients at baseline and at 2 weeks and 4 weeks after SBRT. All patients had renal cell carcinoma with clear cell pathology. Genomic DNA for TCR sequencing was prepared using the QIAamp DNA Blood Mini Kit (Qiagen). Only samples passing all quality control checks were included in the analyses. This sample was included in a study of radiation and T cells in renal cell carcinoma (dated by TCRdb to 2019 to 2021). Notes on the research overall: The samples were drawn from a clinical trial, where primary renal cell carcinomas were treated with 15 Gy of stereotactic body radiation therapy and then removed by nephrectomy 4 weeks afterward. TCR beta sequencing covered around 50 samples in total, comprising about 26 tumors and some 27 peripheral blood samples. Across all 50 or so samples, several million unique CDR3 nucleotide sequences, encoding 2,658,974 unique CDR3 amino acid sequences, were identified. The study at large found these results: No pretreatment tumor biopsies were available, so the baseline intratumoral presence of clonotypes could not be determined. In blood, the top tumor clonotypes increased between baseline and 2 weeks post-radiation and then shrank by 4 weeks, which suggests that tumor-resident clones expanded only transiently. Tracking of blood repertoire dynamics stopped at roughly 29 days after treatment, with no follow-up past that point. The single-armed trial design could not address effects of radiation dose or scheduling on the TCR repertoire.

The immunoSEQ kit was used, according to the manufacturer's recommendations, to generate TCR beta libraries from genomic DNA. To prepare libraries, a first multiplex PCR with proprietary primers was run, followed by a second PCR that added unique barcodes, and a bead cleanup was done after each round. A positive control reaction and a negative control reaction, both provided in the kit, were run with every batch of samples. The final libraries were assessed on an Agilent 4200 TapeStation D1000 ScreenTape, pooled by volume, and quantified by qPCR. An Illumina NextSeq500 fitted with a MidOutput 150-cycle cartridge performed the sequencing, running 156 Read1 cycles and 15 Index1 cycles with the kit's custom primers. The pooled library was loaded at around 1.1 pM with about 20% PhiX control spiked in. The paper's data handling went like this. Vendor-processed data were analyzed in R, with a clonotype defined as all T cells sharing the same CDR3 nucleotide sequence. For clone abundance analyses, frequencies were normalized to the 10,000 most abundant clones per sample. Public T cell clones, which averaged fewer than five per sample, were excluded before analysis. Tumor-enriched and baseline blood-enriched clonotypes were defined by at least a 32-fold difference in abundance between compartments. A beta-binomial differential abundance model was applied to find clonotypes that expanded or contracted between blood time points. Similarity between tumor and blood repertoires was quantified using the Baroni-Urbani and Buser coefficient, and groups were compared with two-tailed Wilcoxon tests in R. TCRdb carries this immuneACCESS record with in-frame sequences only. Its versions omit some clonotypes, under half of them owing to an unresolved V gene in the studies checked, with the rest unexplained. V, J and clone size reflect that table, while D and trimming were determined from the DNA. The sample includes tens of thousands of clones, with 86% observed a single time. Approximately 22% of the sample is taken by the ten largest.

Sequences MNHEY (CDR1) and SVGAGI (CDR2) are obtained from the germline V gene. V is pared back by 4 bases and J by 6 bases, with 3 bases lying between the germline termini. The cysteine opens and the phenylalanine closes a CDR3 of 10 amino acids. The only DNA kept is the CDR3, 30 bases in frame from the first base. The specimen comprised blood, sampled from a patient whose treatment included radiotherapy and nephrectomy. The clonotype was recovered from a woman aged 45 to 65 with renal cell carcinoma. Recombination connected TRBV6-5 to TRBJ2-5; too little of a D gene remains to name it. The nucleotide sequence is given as TGTGCCAGCAGTTTTAAGACCCAGTACTTC. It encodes CASSFKTQYF.